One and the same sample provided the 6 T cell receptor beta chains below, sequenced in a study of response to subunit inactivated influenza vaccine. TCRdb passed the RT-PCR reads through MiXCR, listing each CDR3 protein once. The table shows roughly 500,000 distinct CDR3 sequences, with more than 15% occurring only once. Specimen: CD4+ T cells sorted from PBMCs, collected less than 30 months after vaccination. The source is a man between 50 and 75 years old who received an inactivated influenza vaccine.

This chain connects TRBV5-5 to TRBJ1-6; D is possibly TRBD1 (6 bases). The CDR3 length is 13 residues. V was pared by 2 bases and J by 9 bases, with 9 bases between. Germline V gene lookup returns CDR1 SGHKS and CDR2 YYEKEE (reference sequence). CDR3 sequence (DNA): TGTGCCAGCAGCTTCACAGGGAGTTCACCCCTCCACTTT. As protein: CASSFTGSSPLHF.

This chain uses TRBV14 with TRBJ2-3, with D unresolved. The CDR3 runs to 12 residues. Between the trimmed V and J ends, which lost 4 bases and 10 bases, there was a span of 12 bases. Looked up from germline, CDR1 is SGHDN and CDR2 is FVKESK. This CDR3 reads CASSPLGVAQYF. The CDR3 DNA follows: TGTGCCAGCAGCCCTCTTGGAGTGGCGCAGTATTTT.

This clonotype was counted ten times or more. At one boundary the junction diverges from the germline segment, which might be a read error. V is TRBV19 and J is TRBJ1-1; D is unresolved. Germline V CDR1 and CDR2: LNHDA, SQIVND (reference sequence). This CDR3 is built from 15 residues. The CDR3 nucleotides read TGTGCCAGTAGTACCCCCCGGACGGTCTACACTGAGGCTTTCTTT. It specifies CASSTPRTVYTEAFF.

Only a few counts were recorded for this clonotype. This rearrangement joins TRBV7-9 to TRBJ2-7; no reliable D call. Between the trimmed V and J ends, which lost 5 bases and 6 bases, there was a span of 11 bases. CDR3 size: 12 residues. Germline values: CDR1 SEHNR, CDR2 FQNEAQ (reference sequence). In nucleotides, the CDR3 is TGTGCCAGCAGCCGCGTGGGGTTCGAGCAGTACTTC. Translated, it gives CASSRVGFEQYF.

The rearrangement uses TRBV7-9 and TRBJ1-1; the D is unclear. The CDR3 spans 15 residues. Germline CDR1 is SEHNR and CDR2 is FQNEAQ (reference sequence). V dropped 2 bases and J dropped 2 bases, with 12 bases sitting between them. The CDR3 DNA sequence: TGTGCCAGCAGCTTAAGTGCCAGCCCTAACACTGAAGCTTTCTTT. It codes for CASSLSASPNTEAFF.

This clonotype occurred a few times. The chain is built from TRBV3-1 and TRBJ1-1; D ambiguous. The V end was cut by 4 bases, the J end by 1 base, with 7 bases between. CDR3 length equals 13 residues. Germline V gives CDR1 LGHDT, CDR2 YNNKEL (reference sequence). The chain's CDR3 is CASSLKANTEAFF. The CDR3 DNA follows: TGTGCCAGCAGCCTCAAAGCGAACACTGAAGCTTTCTTT.